One and the same sample provided the 8 T cell receptor beta chains below, sequenced in a study of T cells in Graves' hyperthyroidism and ophthalmopathy. Using RNA transcripts as the source, TCR beta CDR3 regions were amplified. The HTBI set primed first-round TCR CDR3 RT-PCR. Via MiXCR, TCRdb re-called the multiplex PCR reads, giving one row per CDR3 protein. The top ten hold about 7.9% of the sample, which has just over 550,000 distinct CDR3 sequences, around 45% seen once. The sample taken for sequencing was peripheral blood or thyroid tissue (not recorded which). Every receptor here comes from a woman between 18 and 30 years old with Graves' hyperthyroidism.

As regards this clonotype: Relative to the germline gene, one junction end is altered; a read error may explain this. In DNA, the CDR3 is TGTGCCAGCAGCCCCGGGGGCGCGTGGGGAAACACCATATATTTT. Amino acids: CASSPGGAWGNTIYF. This chain uses TRBV5-1 with TRBJ1-3; a weak D match, TRBD1 (6 bases). The CDR3 runs 15 residues. CDR1 is SGHRS and CDR2 is YFSETQ in the germline V gene.

The rearrangement links TRBV24-1 to TRBJ2-5; 7 nucleotides match TRBD1. This CDR3 spans 15 amino acids. V dropped 4 bases and J dropped 5; count of bases not matched to a gene: 9. The germline V gene has CDR1 KGHDR and CDR2 SFDVKD. CDR3: CATSDLTGDGETQYF. The CDR3 nucleotides read TGTGCCACCAGTGACCTAACAGGGGATGGGGAGACCCAGTACTTC.

V and J are TRBV7-9 and TRBJ2-6, with TRBD1 as a possible D gene (6 bases). Germline V gene sequence: CDR1 SEHNR, CDR2 FQNEAQ (reference sequence). The length of the CDR3 is 11 residues. Trimming shortened V by 5 bases and J by 13 bases, and 9 bases separated the two germline ends. DNA for the CDR3: TGTGCCAGCAGCACTGACAGGGTCCTGACTTTC. It encodes CASSTDRVLTF.

This clonotype occurred once. The chain joins TRBV21-1 to TRBJ1-2; the listed D gene, TRBD1, was not tested against the DNA. TRBV21-1 counts as a pseudogene. The CDR3 extends over 13 amino acids. DNA of the CDR3: TGTGCCAGCAGCCTCCGGGCTTTCTATGGCTACACCTTC. It yields the protein CASSLRAFYGYTF.

This clonotype came up a few times. The chain recombines TRBV20-1 with TRBJ1-2, with D possibly TRBD1 on 6 matching bases. The CDR3 spans 13 residues. The V gene's germline CDR1 is DFQATT and CDR2 SNEGSKA (reference sequence). Trimming pared 0 bases from V and 4 bases from J, leaving 9 bases between. The CDR3 nucleotides read TGCAGTGCTAGAGATCAGGGGATCTATGGCTACACCTTC. This codes for CSARDQGIYGYTF.

Details on this clonotype: One junction end does not reproduce the germline sequence, and a read error may be involved. The chain recombines TRBV9 with TRBJ2-7; D might be TRBD1 (5 bases). Germline V gives CDR1 SGDLS, CDR2 YYNGEE. This CDR3 contains 13 residues. This chain's CDR3 is CASRVGGANEQYF. CDR3 DNA sequence: TGTGCCAGCAGGGTAGGTGGGGCAAACGAGCAGTACTTC.

In this sample, this clonotype turned up many times. The chain employs TRBV20-1 and TRBJ1-4; D remains unclear. CDR1 and CDR2 (germline): DFQATT, SNEGSKA (reference sequence). V lost 2 bases to trimming and J lost 8 bases, with 3 bases between them. CDR3 length equals 10 residues. For the CDR3, the DNA is TGCAGTGCTAGAAGGGAAAAACTGTTTTTT. This translates into CSARREKLFF.

J is TRBJ1-4 and V is TRBV29-1; D is uncertain. CDR3 length: 13 amino acids. Germline values: CDR1 SQVTM, CDR2 ANQGSEA. Trimming cost V 7 bases and J 1 base, with 10 bases left between them. The CDR3 bases are TGCAGCGCAGAGACCCAAACTAATGAAAAACTGTTTTTT. Translated, it gives CSAETQTNEKLFF.